This TCR beta chain originates from a study of shared clonotypes between healthy human individuals. Study-level background: Donors consisted of two women and a few men between 18 and 49. Per donor, CD8 memory used one plate, CD8 naive used two, CD4 memory used three and CD4 naive used three. Study observations and caveats: Four donors shared about 4.8% of their naive CD4 clonotypes.

It was CD45RO-negative cells, positively selected for CCR7, that made up naive CD8 cells, with terminally differentiated effector memory CD45RA+ cells excluded. Donors were healthy HIV-negative adults without recent acute infections or vaccinations. The CDR3 is made up of 14 amino acids. The germline CDR1 and CDR2 sequences are SEHNR and FQNEAQ (reference sequence). V was cut by 3 bases and J by 1 base, with 9 bases left in between. With regard to this clone: Its antigen is still unknown.

The table came from immunoSEQ multiplex PCR; TCRdb's copy has only in-frame clones and leaves some out. The table lists nearly 2 million clones, approximately 94% of them singletons. The clonotype comes from a young man in good health. Specimen: naive CD8+ T cells sorted from blood. This chain joins TRBV7-9 and TRBJ2-5, with D perhaps TRBD1 or TRBD2 (6 bases each). The chain's CDR3 is CASSFWGAQETQYF. For the CDR3, the DNA is TGTGCCAGCAGCTTTTGGGGGGCCCAAGAGACCCAGTACTTC.